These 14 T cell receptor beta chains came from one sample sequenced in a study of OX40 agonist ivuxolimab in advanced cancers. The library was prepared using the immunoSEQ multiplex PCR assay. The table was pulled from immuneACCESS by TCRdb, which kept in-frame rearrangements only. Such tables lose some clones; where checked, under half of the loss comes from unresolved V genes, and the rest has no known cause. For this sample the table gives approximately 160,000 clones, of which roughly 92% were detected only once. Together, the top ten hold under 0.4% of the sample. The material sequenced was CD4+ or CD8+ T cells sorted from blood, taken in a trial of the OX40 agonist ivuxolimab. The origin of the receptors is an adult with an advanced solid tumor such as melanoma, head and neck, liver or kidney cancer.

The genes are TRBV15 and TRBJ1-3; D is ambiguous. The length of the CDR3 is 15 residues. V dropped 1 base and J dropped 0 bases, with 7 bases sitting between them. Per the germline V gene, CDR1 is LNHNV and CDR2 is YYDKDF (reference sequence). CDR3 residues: CATSRGPSSGNTIYF. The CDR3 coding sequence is TGTGCCACCAGCAGAGGTCCCTCCTCTGGAAACACCATATATTTT.

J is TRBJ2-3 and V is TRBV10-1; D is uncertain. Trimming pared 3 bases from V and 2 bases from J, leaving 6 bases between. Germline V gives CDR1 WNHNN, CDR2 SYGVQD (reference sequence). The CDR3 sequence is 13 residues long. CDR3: CASSDSPTDTQYF. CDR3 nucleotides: TGCGCCAGCAGTGACTCGCCCACAGATACGCAGTATTTT.

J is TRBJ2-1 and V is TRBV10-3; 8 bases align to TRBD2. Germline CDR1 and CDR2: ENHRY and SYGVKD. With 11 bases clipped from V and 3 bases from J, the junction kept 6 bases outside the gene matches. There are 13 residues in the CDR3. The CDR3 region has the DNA TGTGCCTCAGGGGCGGGGGGCTACAATGAGCAGTTCTTC. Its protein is CASGAGGYNEQFF.

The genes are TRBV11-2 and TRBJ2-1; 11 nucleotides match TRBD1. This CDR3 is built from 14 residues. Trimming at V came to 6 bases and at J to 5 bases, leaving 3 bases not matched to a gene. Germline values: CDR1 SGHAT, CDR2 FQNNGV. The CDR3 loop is CASRVGQGDNEQFF. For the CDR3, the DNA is TGTGCCAGCAGGGTGGGACAGGGGGACAATGAGCAGTTCTTC. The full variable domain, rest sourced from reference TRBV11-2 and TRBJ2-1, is EAGVAQSPRYKIIEKRQSVAFWCNPISGHATLYWYQQILGQGPKLLIQFQNNGVVDDSQLPKDRFSAERLKGVDSTLKIQPAKLEDSAVYLCASRVGQGDNEQFFGPGTRLTVL.

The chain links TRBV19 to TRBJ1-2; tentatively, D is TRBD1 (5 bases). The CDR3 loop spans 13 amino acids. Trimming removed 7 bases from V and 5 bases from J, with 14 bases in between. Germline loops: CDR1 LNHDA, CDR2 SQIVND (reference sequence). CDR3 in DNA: TGTGCCAGTACCGCAGGGCCAGGGTATGGCTACACCTTC. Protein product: CASTAGPGYGYTF.

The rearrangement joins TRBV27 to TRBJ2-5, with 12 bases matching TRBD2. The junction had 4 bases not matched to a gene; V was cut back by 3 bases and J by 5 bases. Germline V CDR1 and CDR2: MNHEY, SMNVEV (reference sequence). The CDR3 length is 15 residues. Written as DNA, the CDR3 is TGTGCCAGCAGTTTTACTAGCGGGGGGCGGGAGACCCAGTACTTC. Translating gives CASSFTSGGRETQYF.

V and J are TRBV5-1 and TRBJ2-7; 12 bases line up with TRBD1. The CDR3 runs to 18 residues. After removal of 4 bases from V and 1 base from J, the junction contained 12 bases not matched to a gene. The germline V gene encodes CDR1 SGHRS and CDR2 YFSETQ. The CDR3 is CASSPTGTGGGGSYEQYF. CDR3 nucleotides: TGCGCCAGCAGCCCCACCGGGACAGGGGGCGGAGGTTCCTACGAGCAGTACTTC.

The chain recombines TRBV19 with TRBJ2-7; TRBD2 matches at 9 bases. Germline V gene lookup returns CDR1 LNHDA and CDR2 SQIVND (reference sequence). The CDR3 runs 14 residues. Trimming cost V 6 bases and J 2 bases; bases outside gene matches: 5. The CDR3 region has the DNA TGTGCCAGTAGCCCGACTAGCGGTCCCTACGAGCAGTACTTC. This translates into CASSPTSGPYEQYF. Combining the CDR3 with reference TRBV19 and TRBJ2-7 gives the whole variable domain DGGITQSPKYLFRKEGQNVTLSCEQNLNHDAMYWYRQDPGQGLRLIYYSQIVNDFQKGDIAEGYSVSREKKESFPLTVTSAQKNPTAFYLCASSPTSGPYEQYFGPGTRLTVT.

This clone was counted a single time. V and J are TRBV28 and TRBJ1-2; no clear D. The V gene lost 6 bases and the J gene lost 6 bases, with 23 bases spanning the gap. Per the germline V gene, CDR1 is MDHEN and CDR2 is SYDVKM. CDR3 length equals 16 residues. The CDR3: CASSLGGPRLGHGYTF. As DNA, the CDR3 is TGTGCCAGCAGCCTGGGTGGCCCGCGGTTAGGCCATGGCTACACCTTC.

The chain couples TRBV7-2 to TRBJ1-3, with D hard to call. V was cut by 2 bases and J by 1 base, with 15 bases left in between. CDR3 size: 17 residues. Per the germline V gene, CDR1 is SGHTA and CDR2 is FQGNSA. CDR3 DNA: TGTGCCAGCAGCTTAACCTCTACAGCGACTTCTGGAAACACCATATATTTT. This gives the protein CASSLTSTATSGNTIYF.

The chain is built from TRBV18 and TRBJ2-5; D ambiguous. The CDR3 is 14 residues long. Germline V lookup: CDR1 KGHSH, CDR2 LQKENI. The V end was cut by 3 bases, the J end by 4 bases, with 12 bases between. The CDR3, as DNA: TGTGCCAGCTCACCTCCCTCGTCCTCAGAGACCCAGTACTTC. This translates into CASSPPSSSETQYF.

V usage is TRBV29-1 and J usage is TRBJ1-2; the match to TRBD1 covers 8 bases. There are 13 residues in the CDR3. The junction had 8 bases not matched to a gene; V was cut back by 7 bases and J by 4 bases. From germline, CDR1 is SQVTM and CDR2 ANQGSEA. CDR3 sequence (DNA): TGCAGCGGGGGACAGGTTGATTCCTATGGCTACACCTTC. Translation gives CSGGQVDSYGYTF. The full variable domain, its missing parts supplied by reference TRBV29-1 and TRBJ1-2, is SAVISQKPSRDICQRGTSLTIQCQVDSQVTMMFWYRQQPGQSLTLIATANQGSEATYESGFVIDKFPISRPNLTFSTLTVSNMSPEDSSIYLCSGGQVDSYGYTFGSGTRLTVV.

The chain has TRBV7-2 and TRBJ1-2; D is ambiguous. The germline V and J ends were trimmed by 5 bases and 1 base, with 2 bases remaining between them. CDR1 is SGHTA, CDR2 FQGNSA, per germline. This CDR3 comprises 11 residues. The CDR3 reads CASSINYGYTF. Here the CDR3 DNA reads TGTGCCAGCAGCATTAACTATGGCTACACCTTC.

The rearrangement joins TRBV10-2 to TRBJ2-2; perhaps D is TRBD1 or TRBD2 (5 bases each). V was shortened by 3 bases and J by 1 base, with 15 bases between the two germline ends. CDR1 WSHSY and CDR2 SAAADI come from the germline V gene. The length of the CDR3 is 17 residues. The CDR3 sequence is CASSDLVGGWNTGELFF. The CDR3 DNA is TGCGCCAGCAGTGACCTCGTTGGGGGTTGGAACACCGGGGAGCTGTTTTTT.